These 10 T cell receptor beta chains share one sample of origin, sequenced in a study of blood T cell repertoires in COVID-19. The assay was immunoSEQ multiplex PCR, and TCRdb's table has in-frame clones only and misses some. The sample has 250,000 to 300,000 clones, around 81% seen once. Sequences were obtained from peripheral blood. Every receptor here comes from a woman between 55 and 75 years old with active or convalescent COVID-19.

The chain recombines TRBV7-2 with TRBJ1-6; TRBD1 matches 8 bases. The CDR3 totals 15 residues. J gave up 6 bases and V 1 base, and 2 bases lay outside the gene matches. From germline, CDR1 is SGHTA and CDR2 FQGNSA. CDR3 residues: CASSLGTGINSPLHF. In DNA form, the CDR3 reads TGTGCCAGCAGCTTAGGGACAGGGATTAATTCACCCCTCCACTTT.

J is TRBJ1-5 and V is TRBV7-2; D perhaps matches TRBD1 (5 bases). V was trimmed by 4 bases and J by 2 bases, leaving 18 bases between them. The germline CDR1 and CDR2 sequences are SGHTA and FQGNSA. The CDR3 runs 17 residues. The CDR3 nucleotides are TGTGCCAGCAGCTCAAGACCGAGGGACTTGGGCAATCAGCCCCAGCATTTT. This sequence encodes CASSSRPRDLGNQPQHF.

The chain joins TRBV19 to TRBJ2-1, with D tentatively TRBD2 (5 bases). The CDR3 is 15 residues long. CDR1 is LNHDA, CDR2 SQIVND, per germline (reference sequence). Trimming took off 4 bases at V and 9 bases at J, with 19 bases between the two ends. The CDR3 DNA sequence: TGTGCCAGTAGTAGGGTAGGAGTCGGGAAAGGTGAGCAGTTCTTC. It is translated as CASSRVGVGKGEQFF.

The chain joins TRBV5-5 to TRBJ2-1; a possible D gene is TRBD1 (5 bases). The germline V and J ends were trimmed by 4 bases and 6 bases, with 17 bases remaining between them. The CDR3 length is 15 residues. The germline V gene has CDR1 SGHKS and CDR2 YYEKEE (reference sequence). The CDR3 is CASSPLSLRGNEQFF. For the CDR3, the DNA is TGTGCCAGCAGCCCCCTGAGTTTAAGGGGCAATGAGCAGTTCTTC.

The J gene is TRBJ2-1, the V gene TRBV19, with TRBD2 identical over 8 bases. CDR3 length: 15 amino acids. Germline CDR1 and CDR2: LNHDA and SQIVND (reference sequence). With 7 bases clipped from V and 8 bases from J, the junction kept 13 bases outside the gene matches. In nucleotides, the CDR3 is TGTGCCAGTACCGGCCCTCGGGGGGGCCGGGATGAGCAGTTCTTC. Translating gives CASTGPRGGRDEQFF.

The chain joins TRBV10-2 to TRBJ1-2, with D possibly being TRBD1 (5 bases). CDR3 length: 15 residues. Germline V gene data show CDR1 as WSHSY and CDR2 as SAAADI. V lost 3 bases, J lost 1 base, and 12 bases lay in between. CDR3 amino acids: CASSDEQAHNYGYTF. CDR3 sequence (DNA): TGCGCCAGCAGTGATGAACAGGCGCATAACTATGGCTACACCTTC.

This clone came up once. The rearrangement uses TRBV27 and TRBJ1-2; D might be TRBD1 (5 bases). CDR1 is MNHEY and CDR2 is SMNVEV in the germline V gene (reference sequence). Deletions cut 5 bases from V and 7 bases from J, with 14 bases between. This CDR3 comprises 13 residues. The CDR3 here is CASSPREDGGYTF. The CDR3 DNA reads TGTGCCAGCAGTCCCAGGGAGGATGGTGGCTACACCTTC.

The chain links TRBV7-3 to TRBJ1-2, with a weak D call TRBD1 (6 bases). Per germline, CDR1 SGHTA and CDR2 FQGTGA. V was pared by 2 bases and J by 5 bases, with 12 bases between. CDR3 length: 14 residues. The chain's CDR3 is CASSLPGETYGYTF. The CDR3 nucleotides are TGTGCCAGCAGCTTACCAGGGGAGACTTATGGCTACACCTTC.

As for this clone: Other DNA sequences in the same sample also yield this CDR3. The rearrangement uses TRBV18 and TRBJ1-3, with D perhaps TRBD1 (5 bases). In germline, CDR1 is KGHSH, CDR2 LQKENI. The germline V and J ends were trimmed by 3 bases and 4 bases, with 10 bases remaining between them. The CDR3 length is 14 residues. CDR3 loop: CASSPRQSGNTIYF. The CDR3 bases are TGTGCCAGCTCACCGCGACAGTCCGGAAACACCATATATTTT.

The chain has TRBV7-6 and TRBJ2-2; possibly TRBD2 for D (5 bases). The V end lost 3 bases, the J end lost 4 bases, and 12 bases lay between the germline ends. Germline V gene lookup returns CDR1 SGHVS and CDR2 FNYEAQ. CDR3 length: 15 residues. CDR3 DNA sequence: TGTGCCAGCAGCTTTGGAGGAGGTGGCACCGGGGAGCTGTTTTTT. Its translation is CASSFGGGGTGELFF.